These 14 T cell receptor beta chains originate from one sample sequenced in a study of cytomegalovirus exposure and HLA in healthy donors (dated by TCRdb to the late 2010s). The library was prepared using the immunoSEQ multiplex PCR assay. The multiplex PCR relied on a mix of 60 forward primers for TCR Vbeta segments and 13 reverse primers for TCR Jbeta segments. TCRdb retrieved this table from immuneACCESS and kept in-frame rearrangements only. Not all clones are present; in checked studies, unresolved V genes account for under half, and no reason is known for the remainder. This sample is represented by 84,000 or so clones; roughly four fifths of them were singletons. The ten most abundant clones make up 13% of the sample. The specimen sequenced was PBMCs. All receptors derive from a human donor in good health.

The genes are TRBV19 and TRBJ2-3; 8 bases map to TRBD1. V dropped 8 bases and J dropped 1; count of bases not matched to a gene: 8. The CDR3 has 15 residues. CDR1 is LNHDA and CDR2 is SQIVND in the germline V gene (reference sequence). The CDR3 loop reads CASDYGTGGTDTQYF. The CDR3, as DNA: TGTGCCAGTGATTACGGGACAGGAGGCACAGATACGCAGTATTTT.

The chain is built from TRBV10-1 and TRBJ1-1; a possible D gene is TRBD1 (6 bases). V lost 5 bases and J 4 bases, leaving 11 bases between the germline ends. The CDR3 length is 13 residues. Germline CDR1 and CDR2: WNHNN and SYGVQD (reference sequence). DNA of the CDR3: TGCGCCAGCAGTCAGGGGCCGAGCACTGAAGCTTTCTTT. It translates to CASSQGPSTEAFF.

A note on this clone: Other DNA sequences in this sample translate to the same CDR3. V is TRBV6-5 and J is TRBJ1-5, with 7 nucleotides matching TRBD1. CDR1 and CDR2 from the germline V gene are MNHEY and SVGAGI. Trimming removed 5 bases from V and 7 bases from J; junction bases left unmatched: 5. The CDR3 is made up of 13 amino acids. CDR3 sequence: CASSRQGGQPQHF. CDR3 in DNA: TGTGCCAGCAGTAGACAGGGTGGCCAGCCCCAGCATTTT.

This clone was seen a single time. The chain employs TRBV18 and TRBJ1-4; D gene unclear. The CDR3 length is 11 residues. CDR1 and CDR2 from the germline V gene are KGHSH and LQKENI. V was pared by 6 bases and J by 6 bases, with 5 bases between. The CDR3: CASSADEKLFF. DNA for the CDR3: TGTGCCAGCTCGGCTGATGAAAAACTGTTTTTT.

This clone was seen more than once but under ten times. The CDR3 DNA reads TGTGCCAGCAGCCATACACAGACAGGGGGCCAATTCTACGAGCAGTACTTC. As protein: CASSHTQTGGQFYEQYF. V is TRBV14 and J is TRBJ2-7; 10 bases line up with TRBD1. Per germline, CDR1 SGHDN and CDR2 FVKESK. The CDR3 runs to 17 residues. V trimming: 3 bases; J trimming: 3 bases; junction bases outside the gene matches: 11.

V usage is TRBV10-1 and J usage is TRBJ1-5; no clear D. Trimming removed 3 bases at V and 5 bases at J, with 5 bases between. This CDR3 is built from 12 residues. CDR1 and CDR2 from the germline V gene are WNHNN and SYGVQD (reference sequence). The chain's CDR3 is CASSEEDQPQHF. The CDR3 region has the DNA TGCGCCAGCAGTGAAGAGGATCAGCCCCAGCATTTT.

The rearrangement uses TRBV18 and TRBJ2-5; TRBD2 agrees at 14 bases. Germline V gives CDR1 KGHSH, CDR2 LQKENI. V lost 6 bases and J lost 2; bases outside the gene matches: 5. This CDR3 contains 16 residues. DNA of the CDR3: TGTGCCAGCTCCCGACTAGCGGGGGGGCCTCAAGAGACCCAGTACTTC. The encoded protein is CASSRLAGGPQETQYF.

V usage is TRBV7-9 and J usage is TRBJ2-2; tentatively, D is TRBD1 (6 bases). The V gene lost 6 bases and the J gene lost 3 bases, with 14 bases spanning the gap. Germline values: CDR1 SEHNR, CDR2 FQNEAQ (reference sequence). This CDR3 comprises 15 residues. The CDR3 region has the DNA TGTGCCAGCAGTTCGACAGGTTTACACACCGGGGAGCTGTTTTTT. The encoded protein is CASSSTGLHTGELFF. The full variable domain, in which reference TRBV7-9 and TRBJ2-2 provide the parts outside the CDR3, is DTGVSQNPRHKITKRGQNVTFRCDPISEHNRLYWYRQTLGQGPEFLTYFQNEAQLEKSRLLSDRFSAERPKGSFSTLEIQRTEQGDSAMYLCASSSTGLHTGELFFGEGSRLTVL.

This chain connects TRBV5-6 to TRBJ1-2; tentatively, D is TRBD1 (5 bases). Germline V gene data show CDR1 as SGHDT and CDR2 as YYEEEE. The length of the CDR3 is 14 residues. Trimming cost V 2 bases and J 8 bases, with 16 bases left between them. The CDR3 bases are TGTGCCAGCAGCTTCGAAGGGGCTGGGGGGGGCTACACCTTC. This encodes CASSFEGAGGGYTF.

CDR3 amino acids: CASSLDRNEQFF. For the CDR3, the DNA is TGTGCCAGCAGCTTGGACAGGAATGAGCAGTTCTTC. This chain links TRBV7-2 with TRBJ2-1, with 7 nucleotides matching TRBD1. The germline CDR1 and CDR2 sequences are SGHTA and FQGNSA. The CDR3 covers 12 residues. V shed 3 bases and J 7 bases; nucleotides not matched to a gene: 0.

The CDR3: CASSQGAEGQPQHF. In DNA form, the CDR3 reads TGCGCCAGCAGCCAAGGGGCAGAAGGTCAGCCCCAGCATTTT. The chain recombines TRBV4-1 with TRBJ1-5; D not certain. The CDR3 is 14 amino acids. Trimming took off 1 base at V and 6 bases at J, with 10 bases between the two ends. Looked up from germline, CDR1 is MGHRA and CDR2 is YSYEKL.

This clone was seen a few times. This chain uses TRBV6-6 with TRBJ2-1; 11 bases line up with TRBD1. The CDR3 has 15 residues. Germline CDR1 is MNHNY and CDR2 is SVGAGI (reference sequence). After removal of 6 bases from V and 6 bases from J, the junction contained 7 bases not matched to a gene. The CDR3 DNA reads TGTGCCAGCAGCCCGGGACAGGGGGATGGCAATGAGCAGTTCTTC. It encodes CASSPGQGDGNEQFF.

The CDR3: CASIEIAGGTGELFF. CDR3 DNA: TGTGCCAGTATCGAAATAGCGGGGGGCACCGGGGAGCTGTTTTTT. The gene calls are TRBV19 and TRBJ2-2, with TRBD2 matching 10 bases. The germline V gene encodes CDR1 LNHDA and CDR2 SQIVND (reference sequence). V dropped 7 bases and J dropped 4; count of bases not matched to a gene: 6. This CDR3 contains 15 residues.

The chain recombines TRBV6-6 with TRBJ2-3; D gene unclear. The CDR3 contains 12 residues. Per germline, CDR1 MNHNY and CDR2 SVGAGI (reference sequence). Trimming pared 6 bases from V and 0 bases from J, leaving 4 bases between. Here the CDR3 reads CASSQSTDTQYF. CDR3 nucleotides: TGTGCCAGCAGCCAAAGCACAGATACGCAGTATTTT.